The present entry profiles one TCR beta chain with its context. What it binds is unknown. Assay used: immunoSEQ multiplex PCR; TCRdb lists only in-frame clones, some missing. The sample yields some 70,000 clones, approximately 91% seen once. These data come from a study of stem cell transplantation in POMP-related autoinflammatory disease. Broader study findings: Unique TRB V-J gene pairings were limited in number in patients with PRAID. A trend toward lower repertoire diversity and greater clonality appeared in every analyzed T-cell subset of PRAID patients.

Trimming took 1 base from V and 3 from J; bases not matched to a gene: 18. The CDR3 is made up of 21 amino acids. CDR1 PRHDT and CDR2 FYEKMQ come from the germline V gene (reference sequence). V and J are TRBV13 and TRBJ2-2; 9 nucleotides match TRBD1. The sample in question was CD4+ T cells from PBMCs, obtained after stem cell transplantation. This receptor was obtained from a human patient with POMP-related autoinflammation and immune dysregulation (PRAID). These T cells may partly come from the graft donor. CDR3 bases: TGTGCCAGCAGCTTAGAGGTAGATTGGACAGGGGCCGAACGAGACACCGGGGAGCTGTTTTTT. It encodes CASSLEVDWTGAERDTGELFF.